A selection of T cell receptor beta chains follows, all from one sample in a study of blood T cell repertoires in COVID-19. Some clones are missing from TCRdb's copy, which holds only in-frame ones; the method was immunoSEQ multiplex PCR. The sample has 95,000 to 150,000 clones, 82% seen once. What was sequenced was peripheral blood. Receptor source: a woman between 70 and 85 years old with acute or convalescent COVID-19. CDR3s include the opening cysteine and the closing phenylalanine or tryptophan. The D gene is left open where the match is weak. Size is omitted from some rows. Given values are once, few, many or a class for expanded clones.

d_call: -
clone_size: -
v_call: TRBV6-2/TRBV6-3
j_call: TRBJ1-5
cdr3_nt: TGTGCCAGCAGTTACTTGACAGACAATCAGCCCCAGCATTTT
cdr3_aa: CASSYLTDNQPQHF

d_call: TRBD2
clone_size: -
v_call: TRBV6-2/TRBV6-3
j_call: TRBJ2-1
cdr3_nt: TGTGCCAGCAGTAGAGGTCTAGCGGGGGCCCTCTCCTACAATGAGCAGTTCTTC
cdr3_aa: CASSRGLAGALSYNEQFF

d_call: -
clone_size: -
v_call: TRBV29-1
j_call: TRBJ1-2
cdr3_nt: TGCAGCGTTGAGGGGGGGGCTAACTATGGCTACACCTTC
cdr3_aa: CSVEGGANYGYTF

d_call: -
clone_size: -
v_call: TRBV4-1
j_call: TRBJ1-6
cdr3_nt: TGCGCCAGCAGCCCAGCGGGAGGCGATAATTCACCCCTCCACTTT
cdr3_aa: CASSPAGGDNSPLHF

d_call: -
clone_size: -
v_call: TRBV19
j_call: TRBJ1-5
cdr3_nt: TGTGCCAGTAACCCCCGTATCGGGGATCAGCCCCAGCATTTT
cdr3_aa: CASNPRIGDQPQHF

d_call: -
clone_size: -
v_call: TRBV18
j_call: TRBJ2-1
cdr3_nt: TGTGCCAGCTCACCTCAGGTGAGCTCCTACAATGAGCAGTTCTTC
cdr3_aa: CASSPQVSSYNEQFF

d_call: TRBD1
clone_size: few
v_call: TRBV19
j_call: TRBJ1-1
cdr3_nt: TGTGCCAGTAGTATAACAGGGGAGAACACTGAAGCTTTCTTT
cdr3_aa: CASSITGENTEAFF

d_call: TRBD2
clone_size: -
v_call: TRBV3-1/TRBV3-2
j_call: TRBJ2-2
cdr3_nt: TGTGCCAGCAGCCAAGATATGGGTATAGCGGGGGGGCCGTGGACCGGGGAGCTGTTTTTT
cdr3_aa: CASSQDMGIAGGPWTGELFF

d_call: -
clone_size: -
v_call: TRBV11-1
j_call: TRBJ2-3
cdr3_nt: TGTGCCAGCAGCTTCGACCGAGGGACAGATACGCAGTATTTT
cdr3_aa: CASSFDRGTDTQYF

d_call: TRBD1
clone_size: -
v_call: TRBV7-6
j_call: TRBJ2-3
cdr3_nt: TGTGCCAGCAGCCCCCGCGGACAGGGAATCACAGATACGCAGTATTTT
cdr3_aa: CASSPRGQGITDTQYF

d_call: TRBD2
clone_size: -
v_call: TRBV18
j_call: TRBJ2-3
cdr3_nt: TGTGCCAGCTCATCCACTAGCGGGGGGAACACAGATACGCAGTATTTT
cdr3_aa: CASSSTSGGNTDTQYF

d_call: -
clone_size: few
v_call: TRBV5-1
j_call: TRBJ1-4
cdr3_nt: TGCGCCAGCAGCTTGGGCTATGTGGGGCCAACTAATGAAAAACTGTTTTTT
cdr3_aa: CASSLGYVGPTNEKLFF

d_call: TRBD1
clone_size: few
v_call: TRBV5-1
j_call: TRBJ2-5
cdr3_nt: TGCGCCAGCAGCAAACAGGGGGACGAGGAGACCCAGTACTTC
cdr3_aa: CASSKQGDEETQYF

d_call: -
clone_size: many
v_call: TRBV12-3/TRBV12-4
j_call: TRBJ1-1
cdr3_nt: TGTGCCAGCAGTTTATTAAACCTCGGGGAGGCTTTCTTT
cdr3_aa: CASSLLNLGEAFF

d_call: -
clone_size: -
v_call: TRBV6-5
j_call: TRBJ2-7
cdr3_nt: TGTGCGACCGGAAGACTAGTCTGGCCCTACGAGCAGTACTTC
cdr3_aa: CATGRLVWPYEQYF

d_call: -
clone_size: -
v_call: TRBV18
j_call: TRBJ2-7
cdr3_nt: TGTGCCAGCTCACCCAGAGGGACAAACTACGAGCAGTACTTC
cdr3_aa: CASSPRGTNYEQYF

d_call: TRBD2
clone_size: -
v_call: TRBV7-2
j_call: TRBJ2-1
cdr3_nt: TGTGCCAGCAGCTTAGTGTGGGCGGGGGGTACATACAATGAGCAGTTCTTC
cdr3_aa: CASSLVWAGGTYNEQFF

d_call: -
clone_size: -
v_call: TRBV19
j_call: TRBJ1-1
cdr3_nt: TGTGCCAGTACCCAGGTTTTGAACACTGAAGCTTTCTTT
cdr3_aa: CASTQVLNTEAFF

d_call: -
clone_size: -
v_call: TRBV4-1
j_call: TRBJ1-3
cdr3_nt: TGCGCCAGCAGCCAAGATTCAGCGTCTGGAAACACCATATATTTT
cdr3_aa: CASSQDSASGNTIYF

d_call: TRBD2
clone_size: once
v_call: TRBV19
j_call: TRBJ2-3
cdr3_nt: TGTGCCAGTAGTAAAATATCGGGACTAGCGGGGCTAAACACAGATACGCAGTATTTT
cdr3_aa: CASSKISGLAGLNTDTQYF

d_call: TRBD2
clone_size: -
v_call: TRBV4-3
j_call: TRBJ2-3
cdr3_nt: TGCGCCAGCAGTCGGACTAGCGGGAGAACAGATACGCAGTATTTT
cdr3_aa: CASSRTSGRTDTQYF

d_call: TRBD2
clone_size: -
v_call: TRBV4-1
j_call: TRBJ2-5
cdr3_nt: TGCGCCAGCAGCCAGCAACCTAGCGGGGGGGGGCGAGAGACCCAGTACTTC
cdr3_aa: CASSQQPSGGGRETQYF

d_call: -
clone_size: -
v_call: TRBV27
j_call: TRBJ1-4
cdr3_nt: TGTGCCAGCAGTTTATTGGGGCCAAGTGAAAAACTGTTTTTT
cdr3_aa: CASSLLGPSEKLFF

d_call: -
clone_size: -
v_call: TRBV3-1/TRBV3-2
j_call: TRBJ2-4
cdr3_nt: TGTGCCAGCAGCCTCGGGGACTGCTTAGCCAAAAACATTCAGTACTTC
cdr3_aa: CASSLGDCLAKNIQYF

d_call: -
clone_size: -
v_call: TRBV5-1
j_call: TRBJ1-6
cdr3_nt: TGCGCCAGCAGCTTGGGGAGCTCCTATAATTCACCCCTCCACTTT
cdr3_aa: CASSLGSSYNSPLHF

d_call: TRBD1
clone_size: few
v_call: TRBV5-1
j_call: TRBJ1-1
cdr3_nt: TGCGCCAGCAGCTTGGACAGGGGTGTTGCCACTGAAGCTTTCTTT
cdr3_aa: CASSLDRGVATEAFF

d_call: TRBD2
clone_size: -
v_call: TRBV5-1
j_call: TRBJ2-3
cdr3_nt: TGCGCCAGCAGCTTGGGGGCTAGCGGGGGTACAGATACGCAGTATTTT
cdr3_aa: CASSLGASGGTDTQYF

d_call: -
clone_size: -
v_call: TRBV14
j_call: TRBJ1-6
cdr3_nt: TGTGCCAGCAGCCAGATTGCCCCAGGGCTTTCACCCCTCCACTTT
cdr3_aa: CASSQIAPGLSPLHF

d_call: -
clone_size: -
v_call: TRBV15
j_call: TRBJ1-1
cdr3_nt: TGTGCCACCAACAAGAACAGGGAGAACACTGAAGCTTTCTTT
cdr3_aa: CATNKNRENTEAFF

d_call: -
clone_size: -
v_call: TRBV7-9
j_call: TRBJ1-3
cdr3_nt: TGTGCCAGCAGCTTGGGTATGAACAGGGAAGACTCTGGAAACACCATATATTTT
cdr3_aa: CASSLGMNREDSGNTIYF

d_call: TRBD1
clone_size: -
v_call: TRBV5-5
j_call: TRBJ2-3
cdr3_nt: TGTGCCAGCAGCTTGCTACCGGGACAGGGAACTAGCACAGATACGCAGTATTTT
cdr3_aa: CASSLLPGQGTSTDTQYF

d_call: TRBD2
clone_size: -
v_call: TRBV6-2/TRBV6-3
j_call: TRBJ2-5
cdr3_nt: TGTGCCAGCAGCCGTAGCGGGGGGGCGATGACGGGGACCCAGTACTTC
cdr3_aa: CASSRSGGAMTGTQYF

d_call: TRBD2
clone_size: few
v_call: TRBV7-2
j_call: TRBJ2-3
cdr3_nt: TGTGCCAGCACCCCAACCAGCGGGGTCGATTATACGCAGTATTTT
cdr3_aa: CASTPTSGVDYTQYF

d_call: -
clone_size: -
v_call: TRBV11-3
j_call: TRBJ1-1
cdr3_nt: TGTGCCAGCAGCTTAGAATCTTCTTTCGCCACAGGTTCAGCTTTCTTT
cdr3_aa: CASSLESSFATGSAFF

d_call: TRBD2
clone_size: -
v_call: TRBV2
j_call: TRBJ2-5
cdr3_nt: TGTGCCAGCAGTGGCGGGAGGGGCCAAGAGACCCAGTACTTC
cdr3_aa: CASSGGRGQETQYF

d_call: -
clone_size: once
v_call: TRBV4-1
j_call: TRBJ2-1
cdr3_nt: TGCGCCAGCAGCCAAGATCCGGGGGTCAATGAGCAGTTCTTC
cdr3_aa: CASSQDPGVNEQFF

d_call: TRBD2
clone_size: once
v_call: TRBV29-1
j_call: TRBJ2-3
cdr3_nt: TGCAGCGTTGAATCTCCCGGACTAGCCCTCACAGATACGCAGTATTTT
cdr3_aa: CSVESPGLALTDTQYF

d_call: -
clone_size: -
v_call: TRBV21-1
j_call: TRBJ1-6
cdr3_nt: TGTGCCAGCAGCAAAGAGGCGGCAGCTCAATGGTCACCCCTCCACTTT
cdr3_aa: CASSKEAAAQWSPLHF

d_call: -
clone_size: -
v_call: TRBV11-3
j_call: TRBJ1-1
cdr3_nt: TGTGCCAGCAGCTTAGAAGGGGTGATGAACACTGAAGCTTTCTTT
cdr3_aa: CASSLEGVMNTEAFF

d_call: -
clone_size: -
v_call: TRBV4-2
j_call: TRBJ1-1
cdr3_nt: TGTGCCAGCAGCCAACCAGGGGATAGGACTGAAGCTTTCTTT
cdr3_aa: CASSQPGDRTEAFF

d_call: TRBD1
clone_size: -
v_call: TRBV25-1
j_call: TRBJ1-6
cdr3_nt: TGTGCCAGCAGGCAGACAGGGGGTAATTCACCCCTCCACTTT
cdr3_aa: CASRQTGGNSPLHF

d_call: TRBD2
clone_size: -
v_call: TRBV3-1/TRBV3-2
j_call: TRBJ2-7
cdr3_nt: TGTGCCAGCAGCCAAGCCGGGACTAGCGGCTTTTATGAGGCCTACGAGCAGTACTTC
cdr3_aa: CASSQAGTSGFYEAYEQYF

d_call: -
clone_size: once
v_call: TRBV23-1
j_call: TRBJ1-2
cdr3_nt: TGCGCCAGCAGTCAACGAGGCGAGAATGGCTACACCTTC
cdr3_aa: CASSQRGENGYTF

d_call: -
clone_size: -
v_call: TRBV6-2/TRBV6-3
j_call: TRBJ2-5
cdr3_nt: TGTGCCAGCAGTTACCCACGGGGGGCTCAAGAGACCCAGTACTTC
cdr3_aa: CASSYPRGAQETQYF

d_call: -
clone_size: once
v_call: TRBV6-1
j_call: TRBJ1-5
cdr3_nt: TGTGCCAGCAGTGAACGGGTCCGAGATCAGCCCCAGCATTTT
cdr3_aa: CASSERVRDQPQHF

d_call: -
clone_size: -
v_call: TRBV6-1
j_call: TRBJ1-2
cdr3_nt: TGTGCCAGCAGTGAACCCCGCGGGAGGGGTTTCTTCGACTATGGCTACACCTTC
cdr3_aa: CASSEPRGRGFFDYGYTF

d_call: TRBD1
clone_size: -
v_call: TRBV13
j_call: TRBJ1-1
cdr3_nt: TGTGCCAGCAGCGACTATACAAACAGGGGGACGGGGGCTGAAGCTTTCTTT
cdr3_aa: CASSDYTNRGTGAEAFF

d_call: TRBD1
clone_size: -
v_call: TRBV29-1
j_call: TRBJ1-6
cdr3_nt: TGCAGCGTTAAGGGGGCGCTTAATTCACCCCTCCACTTT
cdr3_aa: CSVKGALNSPLHF

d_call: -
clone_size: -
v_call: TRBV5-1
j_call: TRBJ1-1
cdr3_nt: TGCGCCAGCAGCTTGGAAGGAGGGACCAACACTGAAGCTTTCTTT
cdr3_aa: CASSLEGGTNTEAFF

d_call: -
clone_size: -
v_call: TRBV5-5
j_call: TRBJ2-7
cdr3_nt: TGTGCCAGCAGCGAAAGACAGGACTCCTACGAGCAGTACTTC
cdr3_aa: CASSERQDSYEQYF

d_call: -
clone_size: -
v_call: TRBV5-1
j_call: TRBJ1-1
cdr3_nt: TGCGCCAGCAGCTTGGAAAAAGGACAGAGGAACACTGAAGCTTTCTTT
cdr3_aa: CASSLEKGQRNTEAFF

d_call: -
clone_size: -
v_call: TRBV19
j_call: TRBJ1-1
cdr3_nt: TGTGCCAGTAGACCCGGGAGGGAAGGTGCGGGGACTGAAGCTTTCTTT
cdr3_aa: CASRPGREGAGTEAFF